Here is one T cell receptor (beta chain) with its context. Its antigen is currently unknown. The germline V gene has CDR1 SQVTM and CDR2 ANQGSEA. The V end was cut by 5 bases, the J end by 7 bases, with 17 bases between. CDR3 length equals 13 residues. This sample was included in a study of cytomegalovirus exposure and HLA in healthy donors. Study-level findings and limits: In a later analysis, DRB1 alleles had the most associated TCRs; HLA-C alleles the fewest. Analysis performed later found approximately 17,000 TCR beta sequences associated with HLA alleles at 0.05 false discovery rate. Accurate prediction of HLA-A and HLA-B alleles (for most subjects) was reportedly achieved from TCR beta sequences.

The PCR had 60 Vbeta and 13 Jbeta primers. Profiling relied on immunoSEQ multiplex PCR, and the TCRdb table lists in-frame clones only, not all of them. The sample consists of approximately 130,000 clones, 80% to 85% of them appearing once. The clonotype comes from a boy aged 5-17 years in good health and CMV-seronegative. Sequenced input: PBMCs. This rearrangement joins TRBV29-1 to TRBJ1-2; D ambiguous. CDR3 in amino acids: CSVPLGGEAGYTF. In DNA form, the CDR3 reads TGCAGCGTTCCTCTCGGCGGGGAGGCTGGCTACACCTTC.